The 2 T cell receptor beta chains listed next were all sequenced from one sample in a study of cytomegalovirus exposure and HLA in healthy donors. 13 Jbeta primers and 60 Vbeta primers were used for the PCR. Method: immunoSEQ multiplex PCR; TCRdb's copy keeps in-frame clones and lacks some. This table has roughly 180,000 clones, 60% to 85% appearing once. The specimen sequenced was PBMCs. These receptors all come from a female donor in good health and CMV-seronegative.

This chain links TRBV19 with TRBJ2-7; 9 bases match TRBD2. The CDR3 sequence is 15 residues long. Trimming at V came to 4 bases and at J to 4 bases, leaving 8 bases not matched to a gene. Germline CDR1 is LNHDA and CDR2 is SQIVND (reference sequence). CDR3 sequence: CASSSIVTSGYEQYF. Written as DNA, the CDR3 is TGTGCCAGTAGTAGTATTGTAACTAGCGGGTACGAGCAGTACTTC.

The rearrangement uses TRBV5-1 and TRBJ2-3; 9 bases align to TRBD2. Trimming cost V 0 bases and J 2 bases; bases outside gene matches: 4. Germline V gene data show CDR1 as SGHRS and CDR2 as YFSETQ. This CDR3 has 16 amino acids. The CDR3 here is CASSLVSGGHTDTQYF. The CDR3 nucleotides are TGCGCCAGCAGCTTGGTTAGCGGGGGTCACACAGATACGCAGTATTTT.